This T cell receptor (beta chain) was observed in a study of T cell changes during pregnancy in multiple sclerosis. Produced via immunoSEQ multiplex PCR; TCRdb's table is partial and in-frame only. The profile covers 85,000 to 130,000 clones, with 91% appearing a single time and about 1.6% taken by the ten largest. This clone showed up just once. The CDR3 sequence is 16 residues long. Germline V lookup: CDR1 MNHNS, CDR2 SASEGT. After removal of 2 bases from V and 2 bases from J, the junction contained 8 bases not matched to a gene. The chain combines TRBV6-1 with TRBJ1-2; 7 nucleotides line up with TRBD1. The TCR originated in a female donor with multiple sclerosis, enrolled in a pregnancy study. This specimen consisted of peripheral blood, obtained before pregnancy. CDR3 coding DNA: TGTGCCAGCAGTGAATACCCGGGACAGCTAAACTATGGCTACACCTTC. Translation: CASSEYPGQLNYGYTF.